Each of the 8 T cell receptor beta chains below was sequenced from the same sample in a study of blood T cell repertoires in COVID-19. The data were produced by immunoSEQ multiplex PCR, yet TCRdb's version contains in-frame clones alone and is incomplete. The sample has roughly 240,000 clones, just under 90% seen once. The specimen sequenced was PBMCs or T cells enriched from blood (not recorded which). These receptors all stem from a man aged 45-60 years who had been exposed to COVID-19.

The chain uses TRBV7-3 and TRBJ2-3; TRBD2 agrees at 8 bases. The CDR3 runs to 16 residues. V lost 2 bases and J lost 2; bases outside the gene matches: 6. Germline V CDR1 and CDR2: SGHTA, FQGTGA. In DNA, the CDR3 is TGTGCCAGCAGCTTAGGTGTAGCGGGACTCACAGATACGCAGTATTTT. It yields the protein CASSLGVAGLTDTQYF.

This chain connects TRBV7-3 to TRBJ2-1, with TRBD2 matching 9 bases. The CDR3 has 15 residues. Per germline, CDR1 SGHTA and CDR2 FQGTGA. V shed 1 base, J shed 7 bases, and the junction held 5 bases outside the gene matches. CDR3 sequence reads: CASSLSGRAGNEQFF. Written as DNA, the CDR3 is TGTGCCAGCAGCTTAAGCGGGAGGGCCGGGAATGAGCAGTTCTTC.

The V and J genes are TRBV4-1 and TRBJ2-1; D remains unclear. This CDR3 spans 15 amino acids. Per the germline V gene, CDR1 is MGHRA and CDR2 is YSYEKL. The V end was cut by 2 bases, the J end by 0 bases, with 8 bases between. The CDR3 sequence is CASSQRGFSYNEQFF. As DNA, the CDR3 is TGCGCCAGCAGCCAAAGAGGATTCTCCTACAATGAGCAGTTCTTC.

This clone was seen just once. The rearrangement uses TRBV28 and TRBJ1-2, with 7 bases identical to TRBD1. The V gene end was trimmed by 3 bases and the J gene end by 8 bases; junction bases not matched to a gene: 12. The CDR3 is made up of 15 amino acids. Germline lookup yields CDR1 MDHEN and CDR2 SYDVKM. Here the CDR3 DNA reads TGTGCCAGCAGTTTGGGGACACAGGGGCTAGGGGGCTACACCTTC. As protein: CASSLGTQGLGGYTF.

In DNA, the CDR3 is TGCGCCAGCAGCTTGAGACTAGCGGGAGTTGGGGCCGGGGAGCTGTTTTTT. Amino acid sequence: CASSLRLAGVGAGELFF. This chain links TRBV5-1 with TRBJ2-2; 12 nucleotides match TRBD2. Germline assignment: CDR1 SGHRS and CDR2 YFSETQ. V lost 1 base to trimming and J lost 6 bases; unmatched junction nucleotides: 7. The CDR3 totals 17 residues.

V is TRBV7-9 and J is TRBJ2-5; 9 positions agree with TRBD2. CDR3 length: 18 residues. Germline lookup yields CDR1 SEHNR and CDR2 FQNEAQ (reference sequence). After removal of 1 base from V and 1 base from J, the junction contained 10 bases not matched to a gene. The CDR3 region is CASSLGSSGGNLQETQYF. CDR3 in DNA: TGTGCCAGCAGCTTAGGTAGTAGCGGGGGAAACCTCCAAGAGACCCAGTACTTC.

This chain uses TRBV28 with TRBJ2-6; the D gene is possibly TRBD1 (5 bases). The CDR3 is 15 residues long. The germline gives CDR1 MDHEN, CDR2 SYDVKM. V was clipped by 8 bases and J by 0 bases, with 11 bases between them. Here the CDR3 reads CASHPDSSGANVLTF. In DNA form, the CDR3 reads TGTGCCAGCCACCCCGACAGCTCTGGGGCCAACGTCCTGACTTTC.

The CDR3 coding sequence is TGTGCCAGCAGCCGTACTAGCCCCATAGGGGAGACCCAGTACTTC. It is translated as CASSRTSPIGETQYF. The V and J genes are TRBV7-2 and TRBJ2-5; D might be TRBD2 (6 bases). Deletions cut 5 bases from V and 5 bases from J, with 18 bases between. CDR3 length equals 15 residues. Germline V lookup: CDR1 SGHTA, CDR2 FQGNSA.